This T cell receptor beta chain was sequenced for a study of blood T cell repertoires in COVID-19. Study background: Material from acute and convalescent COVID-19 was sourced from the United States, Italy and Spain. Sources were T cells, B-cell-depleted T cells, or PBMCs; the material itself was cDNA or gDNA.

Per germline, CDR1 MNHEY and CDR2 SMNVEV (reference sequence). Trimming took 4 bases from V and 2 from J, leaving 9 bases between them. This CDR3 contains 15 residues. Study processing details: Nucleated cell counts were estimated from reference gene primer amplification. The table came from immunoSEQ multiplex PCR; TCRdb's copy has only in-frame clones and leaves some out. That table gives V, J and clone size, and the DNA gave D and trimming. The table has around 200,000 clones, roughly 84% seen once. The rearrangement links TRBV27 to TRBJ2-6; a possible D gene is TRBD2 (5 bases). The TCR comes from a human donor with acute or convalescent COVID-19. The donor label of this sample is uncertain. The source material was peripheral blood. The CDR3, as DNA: TGTGCCAGCAGTTCTGCCGGGACTGGGGCCAACGTCCTGACTTTC. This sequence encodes CASSSAGTGANVLTF.